This T cell receptor (beta chain) originates from a study of vaccination effects on CD4 cells after COVID-19. Across the whole study: Each person got two doses of an mRNA SARS-CoV-2 vaccine, BNT162b2 or mRNA-1273.

The table came from immunoSEQ multiplex PCR; TCRdb's copy has only in-frame clones and leaves some out. The data show approximately 74,000 clones, 65% to 85% seen once. The length of the CDR3 is 15 residues. V gave up 4 bases and J gave up 8 bases; unmatched junction bases: 12. Germline CDR1 and CDR2: SGHDT and YYEEEE. Antigen-specific CD4+ T cells were expanded (with viral peptide pools) by the ViraFEST assay ahead of sequencing. Cultured cells yielded isolated CD4+ T cells after about ten days. Having tested negative for nucleocapsid antibodies, the vaccine recipients showed no prior SARS-CoV-2 infection. A few million PBMC per well received approximately 10 IU/ml IL-2 and approximately 10 ug/ml peptides in culture. On day 3 and again on day 7, half the medium was replaced with IL-2 medium. Study-wide results and limits: Few convalescent patients were studied, and early post-infection samples were lacking.

To note about this clone: The antigen is unknown.

V usage is TRBV5-6 and J usage is TRBJ1-2, with TRBD1 identical over 9 bases. This TCR came from a human donor who received a COVID-19 vaccine. The material was CD4+ T cells from PBMCs cultured with HCoV-NL63 spike peptides, obtained before COVID-19 vaccination. The chain's CDR3 is CASSPNRGRSKGYTF. CDR3 coding DNA: TGTGCCAGCAGCCCTAACAGGGGGCGATCGAAGGGCTACACCTTC.